The 16 T cell receptor beta chains presented below share a single source sample, sequenced in a study of cytomegalovirus exposure and HLA in healthy donors. The PCR used 60 Vbeta and 13 Jbeta primers. Sequenced by immunoSEQ multiplex PCR; TCRdb stores in-frame clones only, minus some. The sample records roughly 120,000 clones, roughly 80% being singletons. The specimen was PBMCs. The receptors stem from a woman aged 50 to 65 in good health and CMV-seropositive.

To note about this clone: The junction differs from germline at one of its ends, possibly a read error. The chain has TRBV11-2 and TRBJ2-5; 7 bases line up with TRBD1. This CDR3 contains 13 residues. The V gene's germline CDR1 is SGHAT and CDR2 FQNNGV. The CDR3 loop is CAGREQGKETQYF. The CDR3 bases are TGTGCCGGCAGGGAACAGGGGAAGGAGACCCAGTACTTC.

This clone was detected only a few times. The genes are TRBV7-9 and TRBJ2-3; possibly TRBD2 for D (5 bases). Trimming cost V 1 base and J 11 bases, with 16 bases left between them. The CDR3 sequence is 14 residues long. CDR1 is SEHNR and CDR2 is FQNEAQ in the germline V gene (reference sequence). The CDR3 coding sequence is TGTGCCAGCAGCTTAGGTTCCGGAGGTATCGGGCAGTATTTT. Residues: CASSLGSGGIGQYF.

V usage is TRBV11-1 and J usage is TRBJ2-1, with 8 bases lining up with TRBD2. V trimming: 6 bases; J trimming: 4 bases; junction bases outside the gene matches: 8. Germline CDR1 and CDR2: SGHAT and FQDESV (reference sequence). The CDR3 consists of 15 residues. CDR3 bases: TGTGCCAGCAGTCGGGGAGCGGGGGCTTACAATGAGCAGTTCTTC. It is translated as CASSRGAGAYNEQFF.

This clone was found a few times. V and J are TRBV20-1 and TRBJ2-7; unclear D gene. Germline values: CDR1 DFQATT, CDR2 SNEGSKA (reference sequence). Trimming removed 7 bases at V and 4 bases at J, with 11 bases between. There are 11 residues in the CDR3. CDR3: CSEPRWYEQYF. CDR3 coding DNA: TGCAGTGAACCCAGGTGGTACGAGCAGTACTTC.

This clone was detected only a few times. This CDR3 is CSGTGIQETQYF. CDR3 coding DNA: TGCAGCGGAACGGGGATACAAGAGACCCAGTACTTC. The chain employs TRBV29-1 and TRBJ2-5; TRBD2 is a possible D gene (5 bases). V gave up 7 bases and J gave up 2 bases, with 11 bases separating them. Germline CDR1 and CDR2: SQVTM and ANQGSEA. The CDR3 is 12 residues long.

V and J are TRBV5-1 and TRBJ2-3, with TRBD2 matching 15 bases. After removal of 4 bases from V and 11 bases from J, the junction contained 5 bases not matched to a gene. This CDR3 comprises 14 residues. The germline gives CDR1 SGHRS, CDR2 YFSETQ. CDR3 residues: CASSSGTSGGLQYF. DNA of the CDR3: TGCGCCAGCAGCAGCGGGACTAGCGGGGGGCTGCAGTATTTT.

The rearrangement uses TRBV20-1 and TRBJ2-3, with D unresolved. CDR1 and CDR2 from the germline V gene are DFQATT and SNEGSKA (reference sequence). The CDR3 sequence is 11 residues long. CDR3 bases: TGCAGCGCTGAGGGCACAGATACGCAGTATTTT. Its translation: CSAEGTDTQYF.

The V gene is TRBV7-8, the J gene TRBJ2-2, with 7 bases aligning to TRBD1. CDR3 length: 14 residues. Per germline, CDR1 SGHVS and CDR2 FQNEAQ. V lost 8 bases and J lost 7; bases outside the gene matches: 10. For the CDR3, the DNA is TGTGCCAGCCGAAGTAGACAGGGTATCGGGGAGCTGTTTTTT. Encoded protein: CASRSRQGIGELFF.

J is TRBJ2-1 and V is TRBV19; 12 bases line up with TRBD2. V was pared by 7 bases and J by 6 bases, with 13 bases of the junction left unmatched. The CDR3 runs to 17 residues. Germline CDR1 and CDR2: LNHDA and SQIVND (reference sequence). For the CDR3, the DNA is TGTGCCAGTAAAGGCAGAGTGCTAGCGGGAGGGATCAATGAGCAGTTCTTC. Translating gives CASKGRVLAGGINEQFF.

The V and J genes are TRBV4-1 and TRBJ2-7; 12 bases fit TRBD2. The CDR3 spans 17 residues. The V segment lost 1 base and the J segment 2 bases; nucleotides outside the gene matches: 6. CDR1 is MGHRA and CDR2 is YSYEKL in the germline V gene. The CDR3 is CASSQGSGLAGTYEQYF. The CDR3 nucleotides read TGCGCCAGCAGCCAAGGATCGGGACTAGCGGGCACCTACGAGCAGTACTTC.

The rearrangement links TRBV5-6 to TRBJ1-2, with TRBD1 matching over 7 bases. Germline CDR1 is SGHDT and CDR2 is YYEEEE. After removal of 3 bases from V and 6 bases from J, the junction contained 23 bases not matched to a gene. The CDR3 totals 19 residues. DNA for the CDR3: TGTGCCAGCAGCTCGTTTGACCGTTTCTCGGACAGGCTAAAACATGGCTACACCTTC. Encoded protein: CASSSFDRFSDRLKHGYTF.

The chain joins TRBV29-1 to TRBJ2-5, with TRBD2 matching over 8 bases. Germline V lookup: CDR1 SQVTM, CDR2 ANQGSEA. There are 13 residues in the CDR3. The CDR3 loop reads CSAGLAGGETQYF. The CDR3 bases are TGCAGTGCCGGGCTAGCGGGCGGTGAGACCCAGTACTTC. Full variable domain (rest looked up from reference TRBV29-1 and TRBJ2-5): SAVISQKPSRDICQRGTSLTIQCQVDSQVTMMFWYRQQPGQSLTLIATANQGSEATYESGFVIDKFPISRPNLTFSTLTVSNMSPEDSSIYLCSAGLAGGETQYFGPGTRLLVL.

The gene calls are TRBV19 and TRBJ1-5; D not certain. The CDR3 length is 15 residues. Trimming took 1 base from V and 5 from J, leaving 12 bases between them. Germline V gene data show CDR1 as LNHDA and CDR2 as SQIVND (reference sequence). Here the CDR3 reads CASSIVGVIDQPQHF. The CDR3 bases are TGTGCCAGTAGTATAGTGGGAGTAATTGATCAGCCCCAGCATTTT. Drawing the rest from reference TRBV19 and TRBJ1-5, the complete variable domain is DGGITQSPKYLFRKEGQNVTLSCEQNLNHDAMYWYRQDPGQGLRLIYYSQIVNDFQKGDIAEGYSVSREKKESFPLTVTSAQKNPTAFYLCASSIVGVIDQPQHFGDGTRLSIL.

The chain is built from TRBV7-9 and TRBJ1-1; tentatively, D is TRBD1 (6 bases). V lost 5 bases and J lost 0, with 13 bases in between. The CDR3 has 15 residues. CDR1 is SEHNR and CDR2 is FQNEAQ in the germline V gene (reference sequence). CDR3 region: CASSTWTDLNTEAFF. The CDR3 DNA sequence: TGTGCCAGCAGCACCTGGACAGATTTGAACACTGAAGCTTTCTTT.

The chain couples TRBV5-4 to TRBJ1-2; the D is unclear. The length of the CDR3 is 15 residues. CDR1 and CDR2 (germline): SGHNT, YYREEE (reference sequence). With 4 bases removed from V and 0 bases from J, the gap between germline ends came to 13 bases. The CDR3 sequence is CASSERSPANYGYTF. CDR3 in DNA: TGTGCCAGCAGCGAACGGAGCCCAGCTAACTATGGCTACACCTTC.

The rearrangement uses TRBV11-3 and TRBJ2-1; TRBD1 aligns across 7 bases. Germline values: CDR1 SGHNT, CDR2 YENEEA. This CDR3 is 16 amino acids long. The trim removed 5 bases at V and 0 bases at J, leaving 7 bases unmatched. In DNA, the CDR3 is TGTGCCAGCAGCCCACAGACAGGGAGCTCCTACAATGAGCAGTTCTTC. Amino acid sequence: CASSPQTGSSYNEQFF.